The T cell receptor (beta chain) under discussion was sequenced for a study of shared clonotypes between healthy human individuals. From germline, CDR1 is MGHRA and CDR2 YSYEKL. The ends were cut back, 0 bases at V and 6 bases at J, with 11 bases in the middle. The CDR3 has 14 residues. Some clones are missing from TCRdb's copy, which holds only in-frame ones; the method was immunoSEQ multiplex PCR. The sample holds some 1 million clones, roughly 80% seen once. The chain employs TRBV4-1 and TRBJ1-1, with D possibly being TRBD1 (6 bases). Sample: memory CD4+ T cells sorted from blood. Described subset: CD45RA-negative fraction. This clonotype was sampled from a man aged 18 to 29 in good health. CDR3 nucleotides: TGCGCCAGCAGCCAAGAGAGGCAGGGGTCTGAAGCTTTCTTT. Residues: CASSQERQGSEAFF.